The T cell receptor beta chain described here comes from a study of identical twins. Study outcomes and limitations: Fewer insertions were carried by abundant cord blood beta clonotypes, but none was seen in memory repertoires.

Healthy Caucasians were all of the donors. Germline loops: CDR1 SNHLY, CDR2 FYNNEI. V was pared by 4 bases and J by 3 bases, with 1 base of the junction left unmatched. The length of the CDR3 is 14 residues. Each CDR3 protein is one row after TCRdb ran MiXCR on the 5' RACE reads. Of about 890,000 distinct CDR3 sequences listed, more than 9% are singletons. Of note for this clonotype: Its target is unknown.

This sample was also put to use in a study of yellow fever vaccine responses in identical twins.

This sequence joins TRBV2 and TRBJ2-2; 8 bases are shared with TRBD1. This sequence originates from a woman aged 18 to 35 in good health. Sequenced input: PBMCs. The CDR3 sequence: CASSGRGHTGELFF. Written as DNA, the CDR3 is TGTGCCAGCAGTGGCAGGGGGCACACCGGGGAGCTGTTTTTT.